Each of the 2 T cell receptor beta chains below was sequenced from the same sample in a study of blood T cell repertoires in COVID-19. Measured with immunoSEQ multiplex PCR; TCRdb has only the in-frame clones, and not every one. The repertoire consists of 200,000 or so clones, with 70% to 85% occurring once and the leading ten covering approximately 5.4%. Input material: peripheral blood. These receptors were collected from a woman in her twenties or thirties with acute or convalescent COVID-19.

This CDR3 is CASSYLGRLTSNEQFF. DNA for the CDR3: TGTGCCAGCAGTTACTTGGGCCGCCTCACCTCCAATGAGCAGTTCTTC. The V call is TRBV6-2 or TRBV6-3, the J call TRBJ2-1; no firm D call. CDR3 length equals 16 residues. CDR1 is MNHEY and CDR2 is SVGEGT in the germline V gene. V lost 1 base to trimming and J lost 6 bases, with 16 bases between them.

The chain uses TRBV28 and TRBJ1-1; D gene uncertain. The length of the CDR3 is 15 residues. Germline-derived CDR1 and CDR2 are MDHEN and SYDVKM. The germline V and J ends were trimmed by 1 base and 5 bases, with 14 bases remaining between them. In nucleotides, the CDR3 is TGTGCCAGCAGTTTATTAGATGAGGTAAGGACTGAAGCTTTCTTT. This translates into CASSLLDEVRTEAFF. Full variable domain (outside the CDR3, taken from reference TRBV28 and TRBJ1-1): DVKVTQSSRYLVKRTGEKVFLECVQDMDHENMFWYRQDPGLGLRLIYFSYDVKMKEKGDIPEGYSVSREKKERFSLILESASTNQTSMYLCASSLLDEVRTEAFFGQGTRLTVV.